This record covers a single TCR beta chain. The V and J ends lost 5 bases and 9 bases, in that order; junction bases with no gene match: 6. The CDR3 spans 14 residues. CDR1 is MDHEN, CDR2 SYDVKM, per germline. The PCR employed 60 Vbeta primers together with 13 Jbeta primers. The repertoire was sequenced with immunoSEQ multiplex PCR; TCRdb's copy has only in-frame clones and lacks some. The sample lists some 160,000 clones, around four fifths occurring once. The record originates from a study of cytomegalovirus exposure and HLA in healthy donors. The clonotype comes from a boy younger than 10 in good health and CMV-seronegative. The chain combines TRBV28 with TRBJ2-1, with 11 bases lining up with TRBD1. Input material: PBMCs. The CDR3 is CASSITGTGGEQFF. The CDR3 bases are TGTGCCAGCAGTATCACCGGGACAGGGGGTGAGCAGTTCTTC.